This TCR beta chain was recorded in a study of PD-1 blockade in classical Hodgkin lymphoma. The germline V gene encodes CDR1 LNHDA and CDR2 SQIVND (reference sequence). After removal of 4 bases from V and 1 base from J, the junction contained 13 bases not matched to a gene. The CDR3 spans 18 residues. This sample's time point: cycle 4 day 1 (C4D1), after less than 7 weeks of nivolumab. Every patient experienced relapse after autologous stem cell transplantation, and brentuximab vedotin exposure varied. The study recorded best responses of complete response, partial response or progressive disease. Sequencing was performed with immunoSEQ multiplex PCR; in TCRdb, only in-frame clones are kept and a portion is missing. This table holds approximately 90,000 clones, nearly 85% found once.

This material consisted of peripheral blood mononuclear cells (PBMCs), taken before the fourth cycle of nivolumab. The receptor's source is a human donor with classical Hodgkin lymphoma. The chain uses TRBV19 and TRBJ1-5; 7 nucleotides line up with TRBD1. The CDR3 loop reads CASSTTKTGPSSNQPQHF. CDR3 nucleotide sequence: TGTGCCAGTAGTACCACAAAGACAGGGCCGAGCAGCAATCAGCCCCAGCATTTT.